This TCR beta chain was sequenced in a study of cytomegalovirus exposure and HLA in healthy donors. PCR primers comprised 60 Vbeta and 13 Jbeta primers. Clones were sequenced by immunoSEQ multiplex PCR, and TCRdb holds only the in-frame ones, with some missing. The table records approximately 140,000 clones, 79% of them present only once. The specimen sequenced was PBMCs. This clonotype was sampled from a young man in good health and CMV-seronegative.

CDR3 sequence: CSVFSSGGTDTQYF. The CDR3 region has the DNA TGCAGCGTTTTTTCTAGCGGGGGCACAGATACGCAGTATTTT. The rearrangement joins TRBV29-1 to TRBJ2-3; TRBD2 matches 9 bases. The germline V gene encodes CDR1 SQVTM and CDR2 ANQGSEA. J was trimmed by 1 base and V by 5 bases; bases with no gene match: 4. This CDR3 comprises 14 residues.